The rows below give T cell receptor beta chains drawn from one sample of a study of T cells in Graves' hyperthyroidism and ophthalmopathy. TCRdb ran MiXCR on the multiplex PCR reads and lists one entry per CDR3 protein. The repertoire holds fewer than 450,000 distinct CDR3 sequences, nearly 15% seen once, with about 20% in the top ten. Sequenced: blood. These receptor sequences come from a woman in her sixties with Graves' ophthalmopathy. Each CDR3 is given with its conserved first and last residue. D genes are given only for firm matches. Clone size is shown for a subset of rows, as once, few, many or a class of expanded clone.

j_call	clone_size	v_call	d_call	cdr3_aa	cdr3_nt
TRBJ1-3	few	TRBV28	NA	CASSLSMGTIYF	TGTGCCAGCAGCCTATCGATGGGCACCATATATTTT
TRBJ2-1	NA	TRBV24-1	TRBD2	CATNQRETVEQFF	TGTGCCACCAACCAGCGGGAGACCGTTGAGCAGTTCTTC
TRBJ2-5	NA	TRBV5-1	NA	CASSPDPAYQETQYF	TGCGCCAGCAGCCCGGATCCGGCGTACCAAGAGACCCAGTACTTC
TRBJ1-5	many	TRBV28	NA	CASSTRLEGNQPQHF	TGTGCCAGCAGTACTAGGCTCGAAGGAAATCAGCCCCAGCATTTT
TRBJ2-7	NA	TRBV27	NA	CASSPRGKARTRGDGQYF	TGTGCCAGCAGTCCCCGGGGGAAGGCCCGGACACGGGGAGATGGGCAGTACTTC
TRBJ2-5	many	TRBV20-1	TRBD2	CSVPSGRLRETQYF	TGCAGCGTTCCTAGCGGGAGGTTGAGAGAGACCCAGTACTTC
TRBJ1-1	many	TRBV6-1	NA	CASWRGVYTEAFF	TGTGCCAGCTGGAGAGGGGTGTACACTGAAGCTTTCTTT
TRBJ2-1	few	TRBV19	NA	CASSTRASRSYNEQFF	TGTGCCAGTAGTACCCGGGCCTCCCGTTCCTACAATGAGCAGTTCTTC
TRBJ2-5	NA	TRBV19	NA	CASSTANQEAQYF	TGTGCCAGTAGTACAGCCAACCAAGAGGCCCAGTACTTC
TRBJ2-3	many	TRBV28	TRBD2	CASSSPSGSTDTQYF	TGTGCCAGCAGTTCCCCTAGCGGGAGCACAGATACGCAGTATTTT
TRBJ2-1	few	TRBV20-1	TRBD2	CSARLAGWNEQFF	TGCAGTGCTAGACTAGCGGGATGGAATGAGCAGTTCTTC
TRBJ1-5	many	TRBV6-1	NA	CASTGPLDNQPQHF	TGTGCCAGCACAGGGCCGTTGGATAATCAGCCCCAGCATTTT
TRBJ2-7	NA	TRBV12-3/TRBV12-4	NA	CASSRSGTPSYEQYF	TGTGCCAGCAGCCGCTCCGGGACTCCCTCCTACGAGCAGTACTTC
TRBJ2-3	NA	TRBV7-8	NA	CASSLSVGPQDTQYF	TGTGCCAGCAGCTTAAGTGTAGGCCCCCAGGATACGCAGTATTTT
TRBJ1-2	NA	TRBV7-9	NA	CASSLGGSTGGYTF	TGTGCCAGCAGCTTAGGGGGCAGCACGGGTGGCTACACCTTC
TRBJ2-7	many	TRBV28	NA	CASSLTGQTYEQYF	TGTGCCAGCAGTTTAACTGGCCAAACCTACGAGCAGTACTTC
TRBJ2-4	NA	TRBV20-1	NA	CSARVGLAKNIQYF	TGCAGTGCTAGAGTCGGTCTAGCCAAAAACATTCAGTACTTC
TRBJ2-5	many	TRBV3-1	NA	CASSQNGVETQYF	TGTGCCAGCAGCCAAAACGGCGTAGAGACCCAGTACTTC
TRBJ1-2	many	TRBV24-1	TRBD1	CATSDQGQVYGYTF	TGTGCCACCAGTGATCAGGGACAGGTTTATGGCTACACCTTC
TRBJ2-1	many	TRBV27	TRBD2	CASRTSGRGNEQFF	TGTGCCAGTAGGACTAGCGGGAGGGGAAATGAGCAGTTCTTC
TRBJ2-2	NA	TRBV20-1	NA	CSARASENTGELFF	TGCAGTGCTAGGGCTAGCGAGAACACCGGGGAGCTGTTTTTT
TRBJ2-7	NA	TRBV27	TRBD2	CASSSRLAGDSYEQYF	TGTGCCAGCAGCTCCAGGTTAGCGGGCGACTCCTACGAGCAGTACTTC
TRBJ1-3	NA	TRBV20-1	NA	CSAREKGTAGNTIYF	TGCAGTGCTAGAGAGAAAGGGACGGCTGGAAACACCATATATTTT
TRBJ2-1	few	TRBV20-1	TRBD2	CSASTSGRLLSYNEQFF	TGCAGTGCTAGTACTAGCGGGAGGCTTCTCTCCTACAATGAGCAGTTCTTC
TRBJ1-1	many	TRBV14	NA	CASSQDYRDTEAFF	TGTGCCAGCAGCCAAGATTACAGGGACACTGAAGCTTTCTTT
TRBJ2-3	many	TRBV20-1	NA	CSAREDSYTDTQYF	TGCAGTGCTAGAGAAGACTCCTACACAGATACGCAGTATTTT
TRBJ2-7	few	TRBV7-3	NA	CASSVSGALGEQYF	TGTGCCAGCAGCGTTAGCGGAGCGCTTGGTGAGCAGTACTTC
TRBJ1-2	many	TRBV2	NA	CASGEFRQDGYTF	TGTGCCAGCGGCGAATTCAGGCAGGATGGCTACACCTTC
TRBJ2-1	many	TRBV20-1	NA	CSAERWAGSGSYNEQFF	TGCAGTGCCGAAAGGTGGGCGGGAAGTGGTTCCTACAATGAGCAGTTCTTC
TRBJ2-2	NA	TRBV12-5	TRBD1	CASGLEATGAGELFF	TGTGCTAGTGGTTTGGAGGCCACAGGGGCCGGGGAGCTGTTTTTT